The sample holds a few counts of the clone carrying this TCR beta chain. The antigen is undetermined. The assay was immunoSEQ multiplex PCR, and TCRdb's table has in-frame clones only and misses some. This repertoire shows 250,000 to 300,000 clones, 80% to 90% found once; its top ten account for approximately 1%. CDR3 length equals 14 residues. J lost 0 bases, V lost 6 bases, and 4 bases had no gene match. Looked up from germline, CDR1 is ENHRY and CDR2 is SYGVKD. The sample originates from a study of cytomegalovirus exposure and HLA in healthy donors. Findings of the study overall: A list of around 160 TCR beta chains associated with cytomegalovirus was given. Despite most TCR sequences being rare, some public TCRs occurred in many donors. Subsequent analysis showed first-cohort TCR clusters tending to co-occur in 120 validation repertoires.

This TCR came from a woman between 18 and 29 years old in good health and CMV-seronegative. Sequences were obtained from PBMCs. The J gene is TRBJ2-7, the V gene TRBV10-3, with 8 positions matching TRBD1. The CDR3 DNA follows: TGTGCCATCAGCGGTGGACAGGGCTCCTACGAGCAGTACTTC. Translation: CAISGGQGSYEQYF.